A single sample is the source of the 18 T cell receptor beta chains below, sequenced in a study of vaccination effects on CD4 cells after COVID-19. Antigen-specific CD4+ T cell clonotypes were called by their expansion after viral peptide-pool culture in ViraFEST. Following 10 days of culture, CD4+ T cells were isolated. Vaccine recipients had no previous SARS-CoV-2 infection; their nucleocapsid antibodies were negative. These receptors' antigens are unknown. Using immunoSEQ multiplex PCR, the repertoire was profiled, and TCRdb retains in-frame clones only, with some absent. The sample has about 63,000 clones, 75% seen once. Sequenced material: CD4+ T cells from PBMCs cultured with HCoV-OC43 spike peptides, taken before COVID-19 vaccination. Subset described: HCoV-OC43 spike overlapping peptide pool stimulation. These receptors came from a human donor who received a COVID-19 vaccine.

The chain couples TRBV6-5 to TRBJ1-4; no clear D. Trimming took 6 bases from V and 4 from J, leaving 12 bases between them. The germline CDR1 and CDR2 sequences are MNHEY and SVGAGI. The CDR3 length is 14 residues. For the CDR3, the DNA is TGTGCCAGCAGCCGCGACATAAGTAATGAAAAACTGTTTTTT. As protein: CASSRDISNEKLFF.

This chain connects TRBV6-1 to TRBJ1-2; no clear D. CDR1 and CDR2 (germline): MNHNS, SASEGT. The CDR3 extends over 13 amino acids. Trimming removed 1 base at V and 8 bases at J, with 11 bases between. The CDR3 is CASSEGTRRGYTF. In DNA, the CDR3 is TGTGCCAGCAGTGAAGGGACGAGACGAGGCTACACCTTC.

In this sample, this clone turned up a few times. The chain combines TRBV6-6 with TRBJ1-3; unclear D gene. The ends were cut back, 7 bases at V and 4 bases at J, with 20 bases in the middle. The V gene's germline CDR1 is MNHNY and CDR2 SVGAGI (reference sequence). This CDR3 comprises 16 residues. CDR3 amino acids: CASTPAVTRSGNTIYF. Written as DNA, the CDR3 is TGTGCCAGCACTCCCGCAGTCACGCGGTCCGGAAACACCATATATTTT.

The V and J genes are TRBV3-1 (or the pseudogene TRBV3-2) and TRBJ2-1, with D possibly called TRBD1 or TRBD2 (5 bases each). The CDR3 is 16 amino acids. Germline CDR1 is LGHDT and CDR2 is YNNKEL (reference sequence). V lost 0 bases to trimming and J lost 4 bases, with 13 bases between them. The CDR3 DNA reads TGTGCCAGCAGCCAAGATTTAGGGACCGTATACAATGAGCAGTTCTTC. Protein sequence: CASSQDLGTVYNEQFF.

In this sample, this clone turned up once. The CDR3 sequence is CASRTGSQPQHF. CDR3 sequence (DNA): TGTGCCAGCAGAACGGGGAGTCAGCCCCAGCATTTT. The rearrangement links TRBV28 to TRBJ1-5; D unclear. This CDR3 has 12 residues. V gave up 6 bases and J gave up 6 bases, with 9 bases separating them. From germline, CDR1 is MDHEN and CDR2 SYDVKM. The entire variable domain, with the rest obtained from reference TRBV28 and TRBJ1-5, is as follows: DVKVTQSSRYLVKRTGEKVFLECVQDMDHENMFWYRQDPGLGLRLIYFSYDVKMKEKGDIPEGYSVSREKKERFSLILESASTNQTSMYLCASRTGSQPQHFGDGTRLSIL.

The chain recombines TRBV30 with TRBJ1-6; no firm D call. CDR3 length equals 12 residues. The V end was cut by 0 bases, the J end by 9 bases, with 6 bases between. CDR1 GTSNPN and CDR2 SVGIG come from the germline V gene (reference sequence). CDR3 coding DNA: TGTGCCTGGAGTGTGCTGGTTTCACCCCTCCACTTT. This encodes CAWSVLVSPLHF.

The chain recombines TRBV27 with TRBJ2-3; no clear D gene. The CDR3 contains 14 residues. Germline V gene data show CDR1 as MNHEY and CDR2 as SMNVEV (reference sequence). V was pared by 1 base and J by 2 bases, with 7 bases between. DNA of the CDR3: TGTGCCAGCAGTTTATTCAGTTACACAGATACGCAGTATTTT. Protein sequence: CASSLFSYTDTQYF.

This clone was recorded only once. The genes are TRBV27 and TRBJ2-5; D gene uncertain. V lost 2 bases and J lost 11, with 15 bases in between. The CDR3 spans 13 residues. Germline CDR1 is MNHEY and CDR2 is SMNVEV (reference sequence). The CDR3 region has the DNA TGTGCCAGCAGTTTAACCCAAGGTTCGATTCAGTACTTC. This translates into CASSLTQGSIQYF.

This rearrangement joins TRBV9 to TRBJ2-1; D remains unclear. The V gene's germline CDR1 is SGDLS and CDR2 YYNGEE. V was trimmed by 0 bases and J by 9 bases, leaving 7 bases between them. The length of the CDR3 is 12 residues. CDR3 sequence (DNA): TGTGCCAGCAGCGTAGTTTGGGGTGAGCAGTTCTTC. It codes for CASSVVWGEQFF.

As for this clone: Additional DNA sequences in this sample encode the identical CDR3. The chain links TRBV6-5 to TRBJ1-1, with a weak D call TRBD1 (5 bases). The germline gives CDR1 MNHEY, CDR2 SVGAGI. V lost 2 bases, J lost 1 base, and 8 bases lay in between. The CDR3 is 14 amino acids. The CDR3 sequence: CASSYGTGNTEAFF. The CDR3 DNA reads TGTGCCAGCAGTTACGGGACGGGGAACACTGAAGCTTTCTTT.

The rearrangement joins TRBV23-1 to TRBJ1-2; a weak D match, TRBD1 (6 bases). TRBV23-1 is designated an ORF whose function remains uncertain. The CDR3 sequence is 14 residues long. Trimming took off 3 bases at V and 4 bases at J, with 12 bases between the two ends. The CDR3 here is CASSHPGQTYGYTF. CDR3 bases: TGCGCCAGCAGTCACCCCGGACAGACCTATGGCTACACCTTC.

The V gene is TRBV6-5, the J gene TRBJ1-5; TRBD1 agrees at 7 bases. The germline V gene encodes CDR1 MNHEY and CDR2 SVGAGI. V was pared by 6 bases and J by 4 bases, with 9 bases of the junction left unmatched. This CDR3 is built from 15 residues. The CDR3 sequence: CASSSDRVRNQPQHF. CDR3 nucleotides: TGTGCCAGCAGCTCCGACAGGGTTAGGAATCAGCCCCAGCATTTT.

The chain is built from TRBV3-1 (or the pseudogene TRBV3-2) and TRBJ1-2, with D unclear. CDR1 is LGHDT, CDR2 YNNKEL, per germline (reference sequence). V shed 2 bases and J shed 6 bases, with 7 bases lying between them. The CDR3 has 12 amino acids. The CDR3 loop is CASSQRGDGYTF. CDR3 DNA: TGTGCCAGCAGCCAACGAGGCGATGGCTACACCTTC.

As DNA, the CDR3 is TGTGCCAGCAGCTCGTGGGACAGGAACACTGAAGCTTTCTTT. Residues: CASSSWDRNTEAFF. V usage is TRBV7-8 and J usage is TRBJ1-1; 7 nucleotides line up with TRBD1. The V and J ends lost 4 bases and 1 base, in that order; junction bases with no gene match: 3. Germline loops: CDR1 SGHVS, CDR2 FQNEAQ. This CDR3 contains 14 residues. Based on the CDR3 plus reference TRBV7-8 and TRBJ1-1, the full variable domain is GAGVSQSPRYKVAKRGQDVALRCDPISGHVSLFWYQQALGQGPEFLTYFQNEAQLDKSGLPSDRFFAERPEGSVSTLKIQRTQQEDSAVYLCASSSWDRNTEAFFGQGTRLTVV.

As DNA, the CDR3 is TGTGCCAGCAGCCAGGGACAGGTCGAGACCCAGTACTTC. It yields the protein CASSQGQVETQYF. This rearrangement joins TRBV5-4 to TRBJ2-5; TRBD1 agrees at 8 bases. This CDR3 contains 13 residues. Germline CDR1 reads SGHNT; CDR2 reads YYREEE (reference sequence). Trimming removed 4 bases from V and 5 bases from J; junction bases left unmatched: 4.

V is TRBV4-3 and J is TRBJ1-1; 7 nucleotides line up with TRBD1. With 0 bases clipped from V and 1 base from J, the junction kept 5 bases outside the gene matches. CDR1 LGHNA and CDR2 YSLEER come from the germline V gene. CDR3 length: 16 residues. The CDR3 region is CASSQEGGRPNTEAFF. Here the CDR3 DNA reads TGCGCCAGCAGCCAAGAAGGGGGCAGGCCGAACACTGAAGCTTTCTTT.

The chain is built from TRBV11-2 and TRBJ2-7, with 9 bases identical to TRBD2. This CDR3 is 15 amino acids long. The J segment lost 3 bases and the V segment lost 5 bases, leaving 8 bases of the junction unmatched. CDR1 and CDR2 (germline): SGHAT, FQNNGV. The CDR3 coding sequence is TGTGCCAGCAGCCGCGGACTAGCGACCAGCTACGAGCAGTACGTC. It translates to CASSRGLATSYEQYV.

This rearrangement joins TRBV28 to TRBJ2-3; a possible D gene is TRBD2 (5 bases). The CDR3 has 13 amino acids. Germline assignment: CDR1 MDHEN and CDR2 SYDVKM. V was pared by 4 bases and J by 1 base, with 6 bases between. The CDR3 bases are TGTGCCAGCAGTTCCGGGGGCACAGATACGCAGTATTTT. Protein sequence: CASSSGGTDTQYF.